The 11 T cell receptor beta chains listed next were all sequenced from one sample in a study of Tregs in tolerant kidney transplant recipients. The repertoire was sequenced with immunoSEQ multiplex PCR; TCRdb's copy has only in-frame clones and lacks some. The sample includes some 250,000 clones, 84% of them seen just once. The sequencing sample was made of CD4+ T cells from blood. These receptors originate from a human donor in good health.

This clone was found once. J is TRBJ1-2 and V is TRBV5-1; D perhaps matches TRBD1 (5 bases). This CDR3 comprises 13 residues. Trimming cost V 4 bases and J 7 bases, with 14 bases left between them. Germline V lookup: CDR1 SGHRS, CDR2 YFSETQ. The DNA for the CDR3 is TGCGCCAGCAGCGCGGCGGGGGTTCCTGGCTACACCTTC. This encodes CASSAAGVPGYTF. Filled out from reference TRBV5-1 and TRBJ1-2, the complete variable domain reads KAGVTQTPRYLIKTRGQQVTLSCSPISGHRSVSWYQQTPGQGLQFLFEYFSETQRNKGNFPGRFSGRQFSNSRSEMNVSTLELGDSALYLCASSAAGVPGYTFGSGTRLTVV.

V and J are TRBV5-4 and TRBJ2-7; D gene uncertain. Germline V gene sequence: CDR1 SGHNT, CDR2 YYREEE (reference sequence). Trimming removed 0 bases from V and 3 bases from J, with 10 bases in between. The CDR3 covers 14 residues. The CDR3, as DNA: TGTGCCAGCAGCTTGGACGGATACTACTACGAGCAGTACTTC. This translates into CASSLDGYYYEQYF. The full variable domain, in which reference TRBV5-4 and TRBJ2-7 provide the parts outside the CDR3, is ETGVTQSPTHLIKTRGQQVTLRCSSQSGHNTVSWYQQALGQGPQFIFQYYREEENGRGNFPPRFSGLQFPNYSSELNVNALELDDSALYLCASSLDGYYYEQYFGPGTRLTVT.

The V call is TRBV18, the J call TRBJ1-4; maybe TRBD1 (6 bases). Germline assignment: CDR1 KGHSH and CDR2 LQKENI. V lost 2 bases and J lost 5, with 12 bases in between. The CDR3 runs to 15 residues. CDR3 sequence reads: CASSPGAGGNEKLFF. CDR3 in DNA: TGTGCCAGCTCACCAGGGGCCGGGGGCAATGAAAAACTGTTTTTT.

V usage is TRBV5-1 and J usage is TRBJ2-1, with 12 bases aligning to TRBD2. CDR3 length: 15 residues. Trimming removed 4 bases from V and 9 bases from J; junction bases left unmatched: 8. Germline values: CDR1 SGHRS, CDR2 YFSETQ. In nucleotides, the CDR3 is TGCGCCAGCAGCGCGACTAGCGGGAGTATGGGTGAGCAGTTCTTC. It specifies CASSATSGSMGEQFF.

The sample holds one count of this clone. The chain employs TRBV14 and TRBJ2-5, with D maybe TRBD1 (6 bases). The CDR3 has 15 residues. Trimming stripped 0 bases from V and 7 bases from J, with 15 bases between. Per germline, CDR1 SGHDN and CDR2 FVKESK. CDR3 residues: CASSQDLPGAGTQYF. The CDR3 nucleotides read TGTGCCAGCAGCCAAGATCTCCCAGGGGCAGGGACCCAGTACTTC.

Note on this clone: It is likely a read error, because the conserved phenylalanine at the end of the CDR3 is missing. The rearrangement joins TRBV11-3 to TRBJ2-7; no firm D call. CDR3 length: 14 residues. The V gene's germline CDR1 is SGHNT and CDR2 YENEEA. The ends were cut back, 1 base at V and 0 bases at J, with 7 bases in the middle. CDR3 sequence: CASSLGGNSYEQYS. The CDR3 nucleotides read TGTGCCAGCAGCTTAGGTGGCAACTCCTACGAGCAGTACTCC.

The chain combines TRBV6-6 with TRBJ1-6; no clear D gene. Germline-derived CDR1 and CDR2 are MNHNY and SVGAGI (reference sequence). V shed 3 bases and J shed 7 bases, with 10 bases lying between them. The CDR3 consists of 14 residues. CDR3 residues: CASSYSRGNSPLHF. The DNA for the CDR3 is TGTGCCAGCAGTTATTCCCGAGGGAATTCACCCCTCCACTTT.

On this clone itself: This specimen includes other DNA sequences encoding the same CDR3. The chain has TRBV9 and TRBJ1-1, with D possibly matching TRBD1 (6 bases). This CDR3 is built from 15 residues. V was cut by 2 bases and J by 4 bases, with 15 bases left in between. The germline CDR1 and CDR2 sequences are SGDLS and YYNGEE. Here the CDR3 DNA reads TGTGCCAGCAGCGTGGGTACAGGGAGGGCCACTGAAGCTTTCTTT. The encoded protein is CASSVGTGRATEAFF. The full variable domain, with the rest looked up from reference TRBV9 and TRBJ1-1, is DSGVTQTPKHLITATGQRVTLRCSPRSGDLSVYWYQQSLDQGLQFLIQYYNGEERAKGNILERFSAQQFPDLHSELNLSSLELGDSALYFCASSVGTGRATEAFFGQGTRLTVV.

The rearrangement links TRBV2 to TRBJ2-5; a possible D gene is TRBD2 (6 bases). The CDR3 is 13 residues long. V was clipped by 6 bases and J by 5 bases, with 13 bases between them. CDR1 is SNHLY, CDR2 FYNNEI, per germline. CDR3 sequence reads: CASRRGAGETQYF. DNA of the CDR3: TGTGCCAGCAGACGCGGGGCAGGGGAGACCCAGTACTTC.

The chain is built from TRBV7-8 and TRBJ2-1, with D perhaps matching TRBD2 (7 bases). The germline V gene encodes CDR1 SGHVS and CDR2 FQNEAQ. CDR3 length: 15 residues. Trimming removed 4 bases at V and 8 bases at J, with 18 bases between. Here the CDR3 reads CASSSRGASSYEQFF. In DNA, the CDR3 is TGTGCCAGCAGCTCCCGGGGGGCCTCATCTTATGAGCAGTTCTTC.

This clone came up once. The rearrangement uses TRBV27 and TRBJ2-1, with D possibly called TRBD1 or TRBD2 (5 bases each). Germline V CDR1 and CDR2: MNHEY, SMNVEV (reference sequence). This CDR3 is built from 12 residues. V gave up 2 bases and J gave up 12 bases, with 11 bases separating them. Here the CDR3 reads CASSLGGRGQFF. CDR3 DNA sequence: TGTGCCAGCAGTTTAGGGGGACGAGGGCAGTTCTTC.